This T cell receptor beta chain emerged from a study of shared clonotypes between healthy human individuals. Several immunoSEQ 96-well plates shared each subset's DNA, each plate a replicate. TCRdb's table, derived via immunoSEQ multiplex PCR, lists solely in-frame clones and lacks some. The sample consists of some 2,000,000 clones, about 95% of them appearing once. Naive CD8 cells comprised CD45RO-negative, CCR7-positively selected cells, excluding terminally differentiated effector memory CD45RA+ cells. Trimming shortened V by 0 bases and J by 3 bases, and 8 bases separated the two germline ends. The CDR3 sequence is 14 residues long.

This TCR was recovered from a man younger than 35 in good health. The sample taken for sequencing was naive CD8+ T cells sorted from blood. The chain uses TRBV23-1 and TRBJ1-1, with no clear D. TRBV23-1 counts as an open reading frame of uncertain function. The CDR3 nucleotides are TGCGCCAGCAGTCAATCGGTCAGTTACACTGAAGCTTTCTTT. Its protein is CASSQSVSYTEAFF.